This entry concerns a single T cell receptor beta chain. In the original analysis: Reference gene primer amplification yielded estimated nucleated cell counts. Only in-frame clones appear in the TCRdb table, and some are missing; sequencing was by immunoSEQ multiplex PCR. D and trimming come from the DNA, and the V and J calls and clone size come from that table. The data hold 70,000 or so clones, with roughly three quarters observed a single time. The germline V and J ends were trimmed by 2 bases and 1 base, with 12 bases remaining between them. Germline V gene data show CDR1 as SGDLS and CDR2 as YYNGEE. CDR3 length equals 15 residues. This sample is part of a study of blood T cell repertoires in COVID-19. Study-wide background: Some COVID-19 samples were acute and others convalescent; all came from the United States, Italy and Spain. T cells, B-cell-depleted T cells, or PBMCs supplied cDNA or gDNA.

The receptor was isolated from a man in his 60s with acute or convalescent COVID-19. The chain employs TRBV9 and TRBJ1-1; D is uncertain. Sequencing was carried out using peripheral blood. The CDR3 bases are TGTGCCAGCAGCGTGAAGCCCCGCGCGAACACTGAAGCTTTCTTT. It specifies CASSVKPRANTEAFF.